A selection of T cell receptor beta chains follows, all from one sample in a study of T cells in Graves' hyperthyroidism and ophthalmopathy. TCRdb reprocessed the multiplex PCR reads via MiXCR and lists one record per CDR3 protein. The profile shows more than 500,000 distinct CDR3 sequences, roughly 50% of them singletons. The sequenced material came from peripheral blood or thyroid tissue (not recorded which). Source of these receptors: an adult woman with Graves' disease, either hyperthyroidism or ophthalmopathy (not recorded which). The CDR3 runs from the conserved cysteine through the conserved F or W. D genes are given only for firm matches. Size is stated for part of the rows, as once, few or many counts, or as a class when the clone is expanded.

>-|TRBJ1-5|-|TRBV7-2
CASSSDVKRQPQHF
TGTGCCAGCAGTTCGGACGTAAAGAGACAGCCCCAGCATTTT
>-|TRBJ2-6|TRBD1|TRBV4-1
CASSPWGQEFSGANVLTF
TGCGCCAGCTCCCCATGGGGACAGGAGTTCTCTGGGGCCAACGTCCTGACTTTC
>few|TRBJ2-2|TRBD1|TRBV29-1
CSFTGGRVTGELFF
TGCAGCTTTACAGGGGGCAGGGTCACCGGGGAGCTGTTTTTT
>-|TRBJ2-7|TRBD2|TRBV12-3/TRBV12-4
CASSTTSGTYEQYF
TGTGCCAGCAGTACAACTAGCGGGACCTACGAGCAGTACTTC
>few|TRBJ2-7|TRBD2|TRBV7-2
CASSLRSLAGVNEQYF
TGTGCCAGCAGCTTAAGGAGTCTAGCGGGAGTTAACGAGCAGTACTTC
>many|TRBJ1-5|-|TRBV7-2
CASSPPPGINQPQHF
TGTGCCAGCAGCCCGCCCCCAGGGATCAATCAGCCCCAGCATTTT
>-|TRBJ1-2|-|TRBV6-2/TRBV6-3
CASSQAAGNGYTF
TGTGCCAGCAGTCAGGCGGCAGGGAATGGCTACACCTTC
>many|TRBJ2-2|-|TRBV7-3
CASSLYGGGELFF
TGTGCCAGCAGCTTATATGGGGGCGGGGAGCTGTTTTTT
>-|TRBJ2-5|-|TRBV29-1
CSVHIGQETQYF
TGCAGCGTTCACATTGGACAAGAGACCCAGTACTTC
>-|TRBJ1-5|-|TRBV7-2
CASRVSLLPNQPQHF
TGTGCCAGCAGGGTCAGTCTATTACCAAATCAGCCCCAGCATTTT
>-|TRBJ2-5|-|TRBV7-8
CASSLASGGQPQYF
TGTGCCAGCAGCTTAGCGTCGGGGGGCCAGCCCCAGTACTTC
>many|TRBJ1-1|-|TRBV5-1
CASKAGPNTEAFF
TGCGCCAGCAAGGCGGGTCCTAACACTGAAGCTTTCTTT
>-|TRBJ2-2|-|TRBV7-8
CASSKIWEGTRELFF
TGTGCCAGCAGCAAAATCTGGGAAGGCACCAGGGAGCTGTTTTTT
>many|TRBJ2-5|-|TRBV3-1
CASSQGLLMGETQYF
TGTGCCAGCAGCCAAGGACTACTCATGGGAGAGACCCAGTACTTC
>many|TRBJ1-1|-|TRBV5-1
CASSFTTVNTEAFF
TGCGCCAGCAGCTTCACGACAGTGAACACTGAAGCTTTCTTT
>-|TRBJ2-7|-|TRBV6-6
CATNSNEQYF
TGTGCCACCAATAGCAACGAGCAGTACTTC
>-|TRBJ1-4|-|TRBV10-3
CAISSRQRYEKLFF
TGTGCCATCAGTTCCCGACAGCGGTACGAAAAACTGTTTTTT
>few|TRBJ2-6|TRBD1|TRBV19
CASRLGQFSGANVLTF
TGTGCCAGTAGGCTGGGACAGTTCTCTGGGGCCAACGTCCTGACTTTC
>-|TRBJ1-6|-|TRBV25-1
CASSLSLNSPLHF
TGTGCCAGCAGTTTGTCCCTGAATTCACCCCTCCACTTT
>many|TRBJ2-7|-|TRBV6-6
CASSSLDREPYEQYF
TGTGCCAGCAGTTCTTTGGACAGAGAACCCTACGAGCAGTACTTC
>-|TRBJ2-5|TRBD2|TRBV20-1
CSARGGGLAGAGETQYF
TGCAGTGCTAGAGGGGGGGGGCTAGCGGGAGCCGGAGAGACCCAGTACTTC
>many|TRBJ2-5|-|TRBV7-9
CASSLKQETQYF
TGTGCCAGCAGCTTAAAGCAAGAGACCCAGTACTTC
>-|TRBJ1-1|-|TRBV15
CATSTGTAEAFF
TGTGCCACCAGCACCGGGACCGCTGAAGCTTTCTTT
>many|TRBJ2-2|-|TRBV12-3/TRBV12-4
CASSPGRPTGELFF
TGTGCCAGCAGCCCAGGGAGACCAACCGGGGAGCTGTTTTTT
>-|TRBJ1-2|-|TRBV19
CASSISVYGYTF
TGTGCCAGTAGTATATCCGTCTATGGCTACACCTTC
>-|TRBJ2-5|-|TRBV7-9
CASSLTGQDGETQYF
TGTGCCAGCAGCTTGACTGGGCAGGATGGCGAGACCCAGTACTTC
>-|TRBJ1-4|TRBD1|TRBV5-1
CASNGTTGNEKLFF
TGCGCCAGCAACGGTACGACAGGGAATGAAAAACTGTTTTTT
>-|TRBJ1-1|-|TRBV2
CASSQDGATEAFF
TGTGCCAGCAGCCAAGACGGGGCCACTGAAGCTTTCTTT
>many|TRBJ2-2|-|TRBV12-3/TRBV12-4
CASSWEAGELFF
TGTGCCAGCAGTTGGGAGGCCGGGGAGCTGTTTTTT
>-|TRBJ1-1|TRBD1|TRBV10-3
CAISARGLRSATEAFF
TGTGCCATCAGCGCCAGGGGGCTAAGGAGCGCCACTGAAGCTTTCTTT
>-|TRBJ2-7|-|TRBV7-9
CASSPDPGSGSYEQYF
TGTGCCAGCAGTCCTGACCCTGGGTCAGGCTCCTACGAGCAGTACTTC
>-|TRBJ1-2|-|TRBV19
CASKFNSDYGYTF
TGTGCCAGTAAATTCAACAGTGACTATGGCTACACCTTC
>-|TRBJ2-6|-|TRBV9
CASSPGPGPSGANVLTF
TGTGCCAGCAGCCCGGGACCGGGTCCCTCTGGGGCCAACGTCCTGACTTTC
>-|TRBJ2-2|TRBD2|TRBV2
CASSESAGESGELFF
TGTGCCAGCAGTGAAAGCGCGGGAGAATCCGGGGAGCTGTTTTTT
>-|TRBJ2-5|TRBD1|TRBV29-1
CSSPGTVQETQYF
TGCAGCTCACCCGGGACAGTTCAAGAGACCCAGTACTTC
>-|TRBJ1-2|-|TRBV7-9
CAGSDGGDYGYTF
TGTGCCGGCAGCGACGGTGGGGACTATGGCTACACCTTC
>-|TRBJ2-2|TRBD1|TRBV20-1
CSADRVWNTGELFF
TGCAGTGCCGACAGGGTTTGGAACACCGGGGAGCTGTTTTTT
>-|TRBJ2-7|TRBD1|TRBV20-1
CSARGGQGSDEQYF
TGCAGTGCTAGAGGAGGACAGGGAAGCGACGAGCAGTACTTC
>-|TRBJ1-2|TRBD1|TRBV7-6
CASSPTQGREDGYTF
TGTGCCAGCAGCCCCACACAGGGGCGCGAAGATGGCTACACCTTC
>-|TRBJ2-5|TRBD2|TRBV5-1
CASSHSSGGSAETQYF
TGCGCCAGCAGCCATTCTAGCGGGGGTTCTGCAGAGACCCAGTACTTC
>-|TRBJ2-2|-|TRBV6-5
CASSYYRAANTGELFF
TGTGCCAGCAGTTACTACAGGGCCGCGAACACCGGGGAGCTGTTTTTT
>many|TRBJ2-2|-|TRBV12-3/TRBV12-4
CASTLGELNTGELFF
TGTGCCAGCACCCTTGGGGAGTTGAACACCGGGGAGCTGTTTTTT
>many|TRBJ2-2|-|TRBV6-5
CASWGAGYTGELFF
TGTGCCAGCTGGGGAGCGGGTTACACCGGGGAGCTGTTTTTT
>once|TRBJ2-1|-|TRBV24-1
CATSDIGLNEQFF
TGTGCCACCAGTGATATTGGATTGAATGAGCAGTTCTTC
>-|TRBJ1-1|-|TRBV19
CASSPGANNAEAFF
TGTGCCAGTAGCCCCGGGGCAAACAACGCTGAAGCTTTCTTT
>many|TRBJ2-5|-|TRBV14
CASSREFSETQYF
TGTGCCAGCAGCCGGGAGTTCTCGGAGACCCAGTACTTC
>-|TRBJ2-7|-|TRBV25-1
CASSEWTDSYEQYF
TGTGCCAGCAGTGAATGGACAGACTCCTACGAGCAGTACTTC
>-|TRBJ2-5|TRBD2|TRBV7-3
CASSSSGGEETQYF
TGTGCCAGCAGCTCCTCCGGGGGGGAAGAGACCCAGTACTTC
>-|TRBJ2-1|TRBD2|TRBV29-1
CSVDGASGRANDEQFF
TGCAGCGTTGATGGGGCTAGCGGGAGGGCCAACGATGAGCAGTTCTTC
>many|TRBJ2-7|-|TRBV5-1
CASSFVGKREQYF
TGCGCCAGCAGCTTTGTCGGGAAGCGCGAGCAGTACTTC
>-|TRBJ2-7|TRBD2|TRBV29-1
CSVPGTSGDEQYF
TGCAGCGTGCCCGGGACTAGCGGGGACGAGCAGTACTTC
>many|TRBJ1-5|-|TRBV3-1
CASSQGGGWNQPQHF
TGTGCCAGCAGCCAAGGTGGGGGCTGGAATCAGCCCCAGCATTTT
>-|TRBJ1-6|-|TRBV2
CASVLFGYSPLHF
TGTGCCAGCGTTCTTTTCGGGTACTCTCCCCTCCACTTT
>many|TRBJ1-1|-|TRBV6-5
CASSYREGSEAFF
TGTGCCAGCAGTTACCGAGAGGGGAGTGAAGCTTTCTTT
>-|TRBJ1-1|-|TRBV15
CATSRDQMGTNEAFF
TGTGCCACCAGCAGAGACCAGATGGGAACTAATGAAGCTTTCTTT
>-|TRBJ1-1|-|TRBV5-1
CASSSQGSDDTEAFF
TGCGCCAGCAGCTCACAGGGATCAGATGACACTGAAGCTTTCTTT
>-|TRBJ1-2|-|TRBV20-1
CSAYLPGRNGYTF
TGCAGTGCTTACCTACCCGGGAGGAATGGCTACACCTTC
>-|TRBJ1-2|-|TRBV15
CATSRGLAGYGYTF
TGTGCCACCAGCAGAGGGCTGGCCGGCTATGGCTACACCTTC